Listed below are T cell receptor beta chains from one sample, sequenced in a study of T-cell reconstitution after alpha-beta-depleted transplantation in children. TCRdb passed the PCR reads through MiXCR, listing each CDR3 protein once. The sample includes about 360,000 distinct CDR3 sequences, about an eighth seen only once; the top ten take around 4.5%. Sample: PBMCs, taken from the stem cell graft. These receptors were collected from a human donor who donated a stem cell graft to a child with Fanconi anemia. Both conserved end residues are part of each CDR3. The D gene is left open where the match is weak. Size values are once, few and many counts, or a class for expanded clones, and some rows have none.

abundance	v_gene	d_gene	j_gene	CDR3nt	CDR3aa
once	TRBV11-2	.	TRBJ1-2	TGTGCCAGCAGCAGCGTCCGGGCCGTAGGGGACTATGGCTACACCTTC	CASSSVRAVGDYGYTF
few	TRBV20-1	.	TRBJ1-3	TGCAGTGCGGGTCGCGGGGGAGGTGCTAGATCGGGAAACACCATATATTTT	CSAGRGGGARSGNTIYF
few	TRBV30	.	TRBJ2-2	TGTGCCTGGTCCCCCGGGCCTAACACCGGGGAGCTGTTTTTT	CAWSPGPNTGELFF
few	TRBV7-9	.	TRBJ1-1	TGTGCCAGCAGCCCTGCGGGGGGATGGACTGAAGCTTTCTTT	CASSPAGGWTEAFF
.	TRBV6-2/TRBV6-3	TRBD2	TRBJ2-1	TGTGCCAGCAGTCCCGGGAGGGTCACTAGCGGGGGGATATACAATGAGCAGTTCTTC	CASSPGRVTSGGIYNEQFF
.	TRBV9	TRBD1	TRBJ2-3	TGTGCCAGCAGCGTAGAGGGGGCGACGGATACGCAGTATTTT	CASSVEGATDTQYF
many	TRBV24-1	.	TRBJ2-4	TGTGCCACCAGTGATACTCCACAGGGAAACATTCAGTACTTC	CATSDTPQGNIQYF
few	TRBV7-9	.	TRBJ1-4	TGTGCCAGCAGCTCGTACCATTCAGGGGTGGATGAAAAACTGTTTTTT	CASSSYHSGVDEKLFF
.	TRBV5-1	.	TRBJ1-4	TGCGCCAGCAGCTGGCAGGGCACCACAACTAATGAAAAACTGTTTTTT	CASSWQGTTTNEKLFF
few	TRBV7-2	TRBD1	TRBJ2-3	TGTGCCAGCAGCTTTTCGACAGGGGGCAGGGATACGCAGTATTTT	CASSFSTGGRDTQYF
.	TRBV5-1	.	TRBJ1-4	TGCGCCAGCAGCTTTGGGACGGAAGAAAAACTGTTTTTT	CASSFGTEEKLFF
.	TRBV14	.	TRBJ2-1	TGTGCCAGCAGTCGAGGGACCTACAATGAGCAGTTCTTC	CASSRGTYNEQFF
many	TRBV12-3/TRBV12-4	.	TRBJ1-1	TGTGCCAGCACAAAGGGCCCTGGCACTGAAGCTTTCTTT	CASTKGPGTEAFF
.	TRBV3-1	.	TRBJ2-7	TGTGCCAGCAGCCAGGGTCTGAGGACAAGGGACTTC	CASSQGLRTRDF
.	TRBV15	.	TRBJ1-6	TGTGCCACCAGCAGGGATAACCAGGATAATTCACCCCTCCACTTT	CATSRDNQDNSPLHF
.	TRBV9	TRBD1	TRBJ2-7	TGTGCCAGCAGTAGGGGACAGGGGATTTACTACGAGCAGTACTTC	CASSRGQGIYYEQYF
few	TRBV2	.	TRBJ2-1	TGTGCCAGCAGTATGGGGGGCTTCGACAATGAGCAGTTCTTC	CASSMGGFDNEQFF
few	TRBV11-2	TRBD2	TRBJ2-5	TGTGCCAGCAGCTCACTAGCGGGCGGTCAGACCCAGTACTTC	CASSSLAGGQTQYF
many	TRBV20-1	.	TRBJ1-5	TGCAGTGCCGGGACGTATAGCAATCAGCCCCAGCATTTT	CSAGTYSNQPQHF
.	TRBV4-2	.	TRBJ2-3	TGTGCCAGCAGCCAAGGCAAGGGTGCGACAGATACGCAGTATTTT	CASSQGKGATDTQYF